The sequence of this T cell receptor (beta chain) was determined in a study of blood T cell repertoires in COVID-19. Study-level information: COVID-19 samples from acute and convalescent phases originated in the United States, Italy and Spain.

Clinical history reported by participants formed the basis on which cohorts were assigned. During the 2 weeks before they entered the study, exposed participants had met someone with a PCR-confirmed or clinician-diagnosed COVID-19 case. The authors' processing: The assay estimated nucleated cells by amplifying reference gene primers. The table came from immunoSEQ multiplex PCR; TCRdb's copy has only in-frame clones and leaves some out. The DNA gave D and trimming, while V, J and clone size come from that table. Found here are 260,000 or so clones, around four fifths of them singletons; the top ten hold less than 4%. Trimming at V came to 7 bases and at J to 9 bases, leaving 15 bases not matched to a gene. The CDR3 runs 15 residues. Germline V lookup: CDR1 KGHSH, CDR2 LQKENI.

This receptor was identified in a woman in her thirties or forties who had been exposed to COVID-19. The chain joins TRBV18 to TRBJ2-1; 7 bases fit TRBD2. The sequencing input was PBMCs or T cells enriched from blood (not recorded which). The CDR3 bases are TGTGCCAGCTTAAACACTGGTACTAGCGTCGTTGAGCAGTTCTTC. The encoded protein is CASLNTGTSVVEQFF.